This T cell receptor (beta chain) was found in a study of cytomegalovirus exposure and HLA in healthy donors. Whole-study results and caveats: Highest at DRB1 and lowest at HLA-C, TCR association rates differed among HLA loci in a later analysis.

Germline CDR1 reads KGHSH; CDR2 reads LQKENI. The V and J ends lost 3 bases and 0 bases respectively, with 11 bases between them. The CDR3 loop spans 15 amino acids. Points on this clone: Its antigen is undetermined.

The PCR employed 60 Vbeta primers together with 13 Jbeta primers. TCRdb's copy holds only in-frame clones and misses some; the assay was immunoSEQ multiplex PCR. Counted here are about 150,000 clones, more than 75% occurring once; the ten biggest clones make up 4.5% to 7%. V and J are TRBV18 and TRBJ1-2, with TRBD1 as a possible D gene (6 bases). The sequencing input was PBMCs. The source of this sequence is a woman aged 35 to 49 in good health and CMV-seropositive. The CDR3 spells CASSPDTGTNYGYTF. CDR3 DNA sequence: TGTGCCAGCTCACCGGATACAGGGACTAACTATGGCTACACCTTC. Using reference TRBV18 and TRBJ1-2 for the parts outside the CDR3, the full variable domain is NAGVMQNPRHLVRRRGQEARLRCSPMKGHSHVYWYRQLPEEGLKFMVYLQKENIIDESGMPKERFSAEFPKEGPSILRIQQVVRGDSAAYFCASSPDTGTNYGYTFGSGTRLTVV.